This T cell receptor (beta chain) is drawn from a study of T cell repertoires in cytomegalovirus infection. Across the study: Carrying CMV and the relevant HLA type showed in public TCR beta signatures.

As regards this clonotype: Antigen unknown.

The CDR3 covers 12 residues. The V gene's germline CDR1 is MNHEY and CDR2 SMNVEV (reference sequence). V lost 4 bases and J lost 8, with 11 bases in between. Each CDR3 protein gets one entry after TCRdb re-called the reads with MiXCR. This sample has roughly 280,000 distinct CDR3 sequences; roughly a fifth occur once, and the top ten carry roughly 19%. This clonotype was obtained from a human donor in good health (CMV status not recorded). Some clones in this sample may be carry-over from other donors' samples. The material sequenced was cultured PBMCs, taken from culture after CMV antigen stimulation. The J gene is TRBJ1-1, the V gene TRBV27, with D possibly matching TRBD1 (6 bases). The CDR3 DNA is TGTGCCAGCAGTTCGGACAGTTCCGAAGCTTTCTTT. This sequence encodes CASSSDSSEAFF.